The rows below give T cell receptor beta chains drawn from one sample of a study of OX40 agonist ivuxolimab in advanced cancers. TCRdb's table, derived via immunoSEQ multiplex PCR, lists solely in-frame clones and lacks some. In the table there are about 93,000 clones, about 91% of which are singletons. This material consisted of CD4+ or CD8+ T cells sorted from blood, taken in a trial of the OX40 agonist ivuxolimab. The receptor source for this set is an adult with an advanced solid tumor such as melanoma, head and neck, liver or kidney cancer. CDR3s include the opening cysteine and the closing phenylalanine or tryptophan. The D gene is left open where the match is weak. The listing skips clone size in some rows; elsewhere it reads once, few, many or a size class.

CASSFGLAGSTDTQYF,TGTGCCAGCAGCTTCGGACTAGCGGGGAGCACAGATACGCAGTATTTT,NA,TRBJ2-3,TRBV5-4,TRBD2
CASSEATGGNTEAFF,TGTGCCAGCAGTGAAGCGACAGGGGGGAACACTGAAGCTTTCTTT,NA,TRBJ1-1,TRBV6-1,TRBD1
CASKEDRAPTDTQYF,TGTGCCAGCAAGGAGGACAGGGCCCCCACAGATACGCAGTATTTT,once,TRBJ2-3,TRBV2,TRBD1
CASRYRGSNQPQHF,TGTGCCAGCAGATACAGGGGTAGCAATCAGCCCCAGCATTTT,NA,TRBJ1-5,TRBV27,TRBD1
CASSVPSSGANVLTF,TGTGCCAGCAGTGTGCCGAGCTCTGGGGCCAACGTCCTGACTTTC,NA,TRBJ2-6,TRBV27,NA
CASSNFGTSGRERQFF,TGTGCCAGCAGCAACTTCGGGACTAGCGGGAGGGAAAGGCAGTTCTTC,NA,TRBJ2-1,TRBV9,TRBD2
CASSLRWSHNSPLHF,TGTGCCAGCAGCTTACGCTGGTCCCATAATTCACCCCTCCACTTT,NA,TRBJ1-6,TRBV11-3,NA
CASSPQGVSQPQHF,TGTGCCAGCTCACCCCAAGGGGTCAGTCAGCCCCAGCATTTT,once,TRBJ1-5,TRBV18,NA
CAWSHGTSGRSHEQYF,TGTGCCTGGAGCCACGGGACTAGCGGGAGGAGCCACGAGCAGTACTTC,NA,TRBJ2-7,TRBV30,TRBD2
CASSSDRAGNTIYF,TGTGCCAGCAGTTCGGACAGGGCAGGAAACACCATATATTTT,NA,TRBJ1-3,TRBV6-5,TRBD1
CASSLDKASGRVVYEQYF,TGTGCTAGCAGCTTGGATAAGGCTAGCGGGAGAGTAGTCTACGAGCAGTACTTC,NA,TRBJ2-7,TRBV7-7,TRBD2
CASSVAGTGESHGYTF,TGTGCCAGCAGCGTAGCTGGGACAGGGGAAAGTCATGGCTACACCTTC,NA,TRBJ1-2,TRBV9,TRBD1
CASSPIRIAKNIQYF,TGTGCCAGCAGCCCAATAAGGATAGCCAAAAACATTCAGTACTTC,NA,TRBJ2-4,TRBV5-5,NA
CASSSKVQKKVTQYF,TGTGCCAGCAGCTCGAAGGTTCAGAAAAAAGTGACCCAGTACTTC,once,TRBJ2-5,TRBV5-6,NA
CASSYARDTGELFF,TGTGCCAGCAGTTACGCGCGGGACACCGGGGAGCTGTTTTTT,NA,TRBJ2-2,TRBV6-6,NA
CASSIRGASTNEKLFF,TGTGCCAGTAGTATTCGGGGGGCCTCAACTAATGAAAAACTGTTTTTT,NA,TRBJ1-4,TRBV19,NA
CASSSAGNTIYF,TGTGCCAGCAGCTCAGCTGGAAACACCATATATTTT,once,TRBJ1-3,TRBV7-6,NA